These 13 T cell receptor beta chains originate from one sample sequenced in a study of early T cells in non-severe SARS-CoV-2 infection. TCRdb independently ran MiXCR on the 5' RACE reads; one entry per CDR3 protein. The sample has about 70,000 distinct CDR3 sequences, 5% seen once; the top ten hold under 8%. The sequences come from whole blood, collected at baseline. The receptors come from an adult who was a healthcare worker with PCR-confirmed SARS-CoV-2 infection or an uninfected control (not recorded which).

In this sample, this clonotype turned up many times. V is TRBV19 and J is TRBJ2-1; a possible D gene is TRBD2 (6 bases). The CDR3 contains 14 residues. Germline CDR1 LNHDA, CDR2 SQIVND (reference sequence). The V end lost 6 bases, the J end lost 12 bases, and 21 bases lay between the germline ends. CDR3 protein: CASSPNFRLVGQFF. The CDR3 DNA reads TGTGCCAGTAGCCCTAATTTTCGACTAGTAGGGCAGTTCTTC. Looking up the rest from reference TRBV19 and TRBJ2-1 gives the full variable domain: DGGITQSPKYLFRKEGQNVTLSCEQNLNHDAMYWYRQDPGQGLRLIYYSQIVNDFQKGDIAEGYSVSREKKESFPLTVTSAQKNPTAFYLCASSPNFRLVGQFFGPGTRLTVL.

The sample holds many counts of this clonotype. V gene TRBV30 combines with J gene TRBJ1-1; no clear D. Germline CDR1 and CDR2: GTSNPN and SVGIG (reference sequence). The CDR3 loop spans 13 amino acids. V lost 0 bases and J 4 bases, leaving 9 bases between the germline ends. DNA for the CDR3: TGTGCCTGGAGTGTACGGCGGAGCACTGAAGCTTTCTTT. Translating it yields CAWSVRRSTEAFF.

This chain joins TRBV3-1 and TRBJ2-2; D may be TRBD2 (5 bases). CDR1 and CDR2 from the germline V gene are LGHDT and YNNKEL (reference sequence). The V end was cut by 6 bases, the J end by 7 bases, with 15 bases between. The CDR3 contains 14 residues. CDR3 bases: TGTGCCAGCAGAATAGCCGGAGGAGGCGGGGAGCTGTTTTTT. This encodes CASRIAGGGGELFF.

This clonotype was detected only a few times. CDR3 sequence: CASSLDPDTEAFF. Here the CDR3 DNA reads TGTGCCAGCAGCTTAGACCCAGACACTGAAGCTTTCTTT. The rearrangement links TRBV11-3 to TRBJ1-1; D is ambiguous. Trimming left V 0 bases short and J 3 bases short, with 5 bases between. The germline V gene encodes CDR1 SGHNT and CDR2 YENEEA. This CDR3 has 13 residues.

The V and J genes are TRBV29-1 and TRBJ2-2; no reliable D call. V was cut by 7 bases and J by 5 bases, with 5 bases left in between. Germline CDR1 is SQVTM and CDR2 is ANQGSEA. The CDR3 length is 10 residues. The CDR3: CSGGTGELFF. Here the CDR3 DNA reads TGCAGCGGGGGTACCGGGGAGCTGTTTTTT.

This clonotype was recorded at least ten times. The rearrangement uses TRBV6-5 and TRBJ1-1; the match to TRBD1 covers 9 bases. Per the germline V gene, CDR1 is MNHEY and CDR2 is SVGAGI. V lost 6 bases and J lost 2; bases outside the gene matches: 4. This CDR3 comprises 14 residues. The CDR3 protein is CASRWTGANTEAFF. The DNA of the CDR3 is TGTGCCAGCAGGTGGACAGGGGCTAACACTGAAGCTTTCTTT.

This clonotype was counted ten times or more. The chain employs TRBV12-3 or TRBV12-4 and TRBJ1-1; D possibly corresponds to TRBD1 (5 bases). The ends were cut back, 6 bases at V and 0 bases at J, with 14 bases in the middle. This CDR3 region has 15 residues. In DNA form, the CDR3 reads TGTGCCAGCAGCCCCCTAGGACACATGAACACTGAAGCTTTCTTT. Translating it yields CASSPLGHMNTEAFF.

This clonotype came up a few times. The gene calls are TRBV29-1 and TRBJ2-7, with D perhaps TRBD1 (7 bases). The V and J ends lost 4 bases and 4 bases respectively, with 14 bases between them. From germline, CDR1 is SQVTM and CDR2 ANQGSEA. The CDR3 has 13 residues. Written as DNA, the CDR3 is TGCAGCGTTGTTGACAGGGAGGCGTACGAGCAGTACTTC. Its translation is CSVVDREAYEQYF.

This clonotype was seen a handful of times. The chain couples TRBV4-1 to TRBJ1-4; a possible D gene is TRBD1 (5 bases). The CDR3 consists of 15 residues. Trimming took 8 bases from V and 2 from J, leaving 15 bases between them. The germline V gene encodes CDR1 MGHRA and CDR2 YSYEKL. Here the CDR3 reads CASRAPGTTNEKLFF. Written as DNA, the CDR3 is TGCGCCAGCCGAGCACCAGGGACCACTAATGAAAAACTGTTTTTT.

This clonotype was observed at least ten times. The rearrangement links TRBV7-9 to TRBJ1-1, with TRBD1 as a possible D gene (6 bases). Germline V gene lookup returns CDR1 SEHNR and CDR2 FQNEAQ (reference sequence). The CDR3 covers 16 residues. Trimming took off 5 bases at V and 4 bases at J, with 20 bases between the two ends. The CDR3 bases are TGTGCCAGCAGCCGAGGAGGGGGGCTATTAGGCACTGAAGCTTTCTTT. Protein: CASSRGGGLLGTEAFF.

V is TRBV3-1 and J is TRBJ1-1; TRBD1 might be the D (6 bases). Trimming shortened V by 4 bases and J by 1 base, and 13 bases separated the two germline ends. Per germline, CDR1 LGHDT and CDR2 YNNKEL (reference sequence). The CDR3 runs 15 residues. The CDR3 loop is CASSPSGQPNTEAFF. The CDR3, as DNA: TGTGCCAGCAGCCCCTCAGGACAGCCGAACACTGAAGCTTTCTTT.

V gene TRBV27 combines with J gene TRBJ2-5, with a tentative D call TRBD2 (6 bases). Trimming removed 0 bases from V and 3 bases from J, with 11 bases in between. The CDR3 runs 15 residues. Germline V gene lookup returns CDR1 MNHEY and CDR2 SMNVEV (reference sequence). The CDR3 reads CASSLSGTGKETQYF. The CDR3 DNA is TGTGCCAGCAGTTTATCTGGGACTGGGAAAGAGACCCAGTACTTC.

This clonotype has a handful of counts. The gene calls are TRBV27 and TRBJ2-3; D is unclear. The length of the CDR3 is 17 residues. V gave up 0 bases and J gave up 2 bases, with 15 bases separating them. Germline CDR1 and CDR2: MNHEY and SMNVEV (reference sequence). CDR3 in amino acids: CASSLSSLIDPTDTQYF. The CDR3 region has the DNA TGTGCCAGCAGTTTATCCAGCCTCATTGACCCCACAGATACGCAGTATTTT.